This T cell receptor (beta chain) was documented in a study of blood T cell repertoires in COVID-19. Study as a whole: There were acute and convalescent COVID-19 samples, and they came from the United States, Italy and Spain. The cDNA or gDNA used as material had been derived from T cells, B-cell-depleted T cells, or PBMCs.

The CDR3 extends over 14 amino acids. Germline V CDR1 and CDR2: WNHNN, SYGVQD (reference sequence). V shed 4 bases and J shed 0 bases, with 8 bases lying between them. The authors' processing: Estimated nucleated cell counts came from reference gene primer amplification. This table comes from immunoSEQ multiplex PCR, and its TCRdb copy is limited to in-frame clones, with some not included. D and trimming come from the DNA, and the V and J calls and clone size come from that table. The sample holds 260,000 or so clones; roughly four fifths are singletons and the top ten take about 4.4%. The sequenced material came from peripheral blood. This chain connects TRBV10-1 to TRBJ2-3; D possibly corresponds to TRBD1 (5 bases). This sequence was found in a woman in her sixties or seventies with acute or convalescent COVID-19. CDR3 in DNA: TGCGCCAGCAGTGTAAGACAGAGCACAGATACGCAGTATTTT. It yields the protein CASSVRQSTDTQYF.